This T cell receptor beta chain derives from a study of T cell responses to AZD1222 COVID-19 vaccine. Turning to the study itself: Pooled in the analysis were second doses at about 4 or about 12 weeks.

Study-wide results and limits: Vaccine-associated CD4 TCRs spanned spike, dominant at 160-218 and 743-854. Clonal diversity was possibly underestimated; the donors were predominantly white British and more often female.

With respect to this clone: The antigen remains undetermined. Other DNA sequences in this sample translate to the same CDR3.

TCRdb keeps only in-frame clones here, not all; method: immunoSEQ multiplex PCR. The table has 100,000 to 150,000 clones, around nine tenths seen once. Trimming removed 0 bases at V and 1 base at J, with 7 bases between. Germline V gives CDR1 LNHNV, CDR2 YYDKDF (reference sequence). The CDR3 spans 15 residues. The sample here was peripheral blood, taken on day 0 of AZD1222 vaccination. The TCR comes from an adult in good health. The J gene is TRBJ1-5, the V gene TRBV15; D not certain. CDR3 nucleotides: TGTGCCACCAGCAGAGATCGTGGGAGCAATCAGCCCCAGCATTTT. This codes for CATSRDRGSNQPQHF.